The 21 T cell receptor beta chains presented below share a single source sample, sequenced in a study of cytomegalovirus exposure and HLA in healthy donors. The PCR was carried out with 60 Vbeta primers and 13 Jbeta primers. TCRdb's copy holds only in-frame clones and misses some; the assay was immunoSEQ multiplex PCR. The data hold some 170,000 clones, with roughly 79% observed a single time. Sequencing was performed on PBMCs. The origin of the receptors is a middle-aged man in good health and CMV-seropositive.

The rearrangement uses TRBV7-9 and TRBJ2-1; D is perhaps TRBD2 (5 bases). V was clipped by 8 bases and J by 9 bases, with 8 bases between them. The CDR3 totals 10 residues. Germline loops: CDR1 SEHNR, CDR2 FQNEAQ (reference sequence). The CDR3 sequence is CASGLIEQFF. In nucleotides, the CDR3 is TGTGCCAGCGGACTCATTGAGCAGTTCTTC. Full variable domain (remainder filled in from reference TRBV7-9 and TRBJ2-1): DTGVSQNPRHKITKRGQNVTFRCDPISEHNRLYWYRQTLGQGPEFLTYFQNEAQLEKSRLLSDRFSAERPKGSFSTLEIQRTEQGDSAMYLCASGLIEQFFGPGTRLTVL.

V usage is TRBV4-2 and J usage is TRBJ2-2; 13 nucleotides line up with TRBD2. The CDR3 is 17 residues long. Germline CDR1 is LGHNA and CDR2 is YNFKEQ. Trimming took 0 bases from V and 9 from J; bases not matched to a gene: 7. The CDR3 reads CASSQEGLAGVARELFF. DNA of the CDR3: TGTGCCAGCAGCCAAGAAGGACTAGCGGGAGTGGCGAGGGAGCTGTTTTTT.

The CDR3 spells CSVGQGRDTQYF. CDR3 sequence (DNA): TGCAGCGTCGGACAGGGACGGGATACGCAGTATTTT. The chain links TRBV29-1 to TRBJ2-3, with 8 bases lining up with TRBD1. The CDR3 runs 12 residues. V lost 6 bases, J lost 6 bases, and 5 bases stayed unmatched. The germline V gene encodes CDR1 SQVTM and CDR2 ANQGSEA.

As to this clone: One junction end does not reproduce the germline sequence, and a read error may be involved. This sequence joins TRBV4-2 and TRBJ2-6, with D possibly TRBD1 on 6 matching bases. The CDR3 covers 17 residues. Germline assignment: CDR1 LGHNA and CDR2 YNFKEQ. The CDR3 spells CASSQQGSGSGANGLTF. The DNA for the CDR3 is TGTGCCAGCAGCCAGCAGGGGTCAGGATCTGGGGCCAACGGCCTGACTTTC.

V usage is TRBV2 and J usage is TRBJ1-6; 7 bases align to TRBD1. This CDR3 is 12 amino acids long. Germline lookup yields CDR1 SNHLY and CDR2 FYNNEI. The trim removed 5 bases at V and 14 bases at J, leaving 6 bases unmatched. The CDR3: CASSRRQGTLHF. The CDR3 region has the DNA TGTGCCAGCAGTCGAAGACAGGGCACCCTCCACTTT.

This chain links TRBV5-4 with TRBJ2-1, with 10 nucleotides matching TRBD1. The CDR3 totals 17 residues. Losses at the gene ends were 3 bases for V and 9 bases for J; bases not matched to a gene: 15. The V gene's germline CDR1 is SGHNT and CDR2 YYREEE (reference sequence). CDR3 in amino acids: CASSSQGRDRGDAEQFF. The CDR3 coding sequence is TGTGCCAGCAGCTCCCAGGGCCGGGACAGGGGAGACGCTGAGCAGTTCTTC. Supplemented by reference TRBV5-4 and TRBJ2-1, the full variable domain reads ETGVTQSPTHLIKTRGQQVTLRCSSQSGHNTVSWYQQALGQGPQFIFQYYREEENGRGNFPPRFSGLQFPNYSSELNVNALELDDSALYLCASSSQGRDRGDAEQFFGPGTRLTVL.

The chain carries TRBV2 and TRBJ2-7, with D possibly matching TRBD2 (7 bases). This CDR3 is 13 amino acids long. Trimming took 7 bases from V and 3 from J, leaving 13 bases between them. The germline V gene has CDR1 SNHLY and CDR2 FYNNEI. CDR3: CASIGGLSYEQYF. The CDR3 region has the DNA TGTGCCAGCATCGGGGGGCTGAGCTACGAGCAGTACTTC.

This clone has just a few counts. This sequence joins TRBV9 and TRBJ2-5; D is undetermined. Trimming removed 1 base at V and 1 base at J, with 14 bases between. The CDR3 spans 16 residues. Germline V CDR1 and CDR2: SGDLS, YYNGEE. CDR3 protein: CASSVSGSALQETQYF. As DNA, the CDR3 is TGTGCCAGCAGCGTATCTGGCAGCGCCCTCCAAGAGACCCAGTACTTC.

The rearrangement links TRBV28 to TRBJ2-5, with D possibly TRBD2 on 6 matching bases. The CDR3 extends over 14 amino acids. V lost 1 base to trimming and J lost 3 bases, with 9 bases between them. Germline CDR1 is MDHEN and CDR2 is SYDVKM. CDR3 residues: CASSLLTGEETQYF. The CDR3 DNA reads TGTGCCAGCAGTTTATTAACGGGGGAAGAGACCCAGTACTTC.

This clone was seen once. The chain employs TRBV5-4 and TRBJ2-1; D perhaps matches TRBD1 (6 bases). Between the trimmed V and J ends, which lost 0 bases and 9 bases, there was a span of 7 bases. This CDR3 has 12 residues. Looked up from germline, CDR1 is SGHNT and CDR2 is YYREEE (reference sequence). CDR3 in amino acids: CASSLARGEQFF. Written as DNA, the CDR3 is TGTGCCAGCAGCTTGGCCAGGGGTGAGCAGTTCTTC.

The chain recombines TRBV10-1 with TRBJ2-3; D gene unclear. The CDR3 covers 14 residues. Germline CDR1 WNHNN, CDR2 SYGVQD (reference sequence). V shed 5 bases and J shed 6 bases, with 15 bases lying between them. CDR3 loop: CASSMRYPLDTQYF. Written as DNA, the CDR3 is TGCGCCAGCAGTATGAGGTACCCCTTGGATACGCAGTATTTT.

The rearrangement joins TRBV27 to TRBJ2-7; D is possibly TRBD1 (6 bases). CDR3 length: 13 amino acids. The germline V and J ends were trimmed by 3 bases and 3 bases, with 9 bases remaining between them. Per the germline V gene, CDR1 is MNHEY and CDR2 is SMNVEV (reference sequence). The CDR3 is CASSLGQNYEQYF. CDR3 DNA sequence: TGTGCCAGCAGTTTGGGACAAAACTACGAGCAGTACTTC.

This sequence joins TRBV7-8 and TRBJ2-2, with a possible D match to TRBD1 (5 bases). Germline V CDR1 and CDR2: SGHVS, FQNEAQ. CDR3 length: 15 residues. V lost 2 bases, J lost 7 bases, and 14 bases lay in between. The CDR3 loop is CASSLRNGQGGELFF. The CDR3 DNA reads as TGTGCCAGCAGCTTACGAAACGGGCAGGGCGGGGAGCTGTTTTTT.

The sample holds a few counts of this clone. The junction does not match germline at one end; this may be a read error. This same CDR3 is encoded by further DNA sequences in the sample. This rearrangement joins TRBV9 to TRBJ2-6; the D gene is possibly TRBD1 (5 bases). The CDR3 sequence is 15 residues long. Germline assignment: CDR1 SGDLS and CDR2 YYNGEE. The CDR3 coding sequence is TGTGCCAGCAGCGTAGGTGGCTCTGGGGCCAACGGCCTGACTTTC. Its translation: CASSVGGSGANGLTF. The variable domain in full, completed from reference TRBV9 and TRBJ2-6, reads DSGVTQTPKHLITATGQRVTLRCSPRSGDLSVYWYQQSLDQGLQFLIQYYNGEERAKGNILERFSAQQFPDLHSELNLSSLELGDSALYFCASSVGGSGANGLTFGAGSRLTVL.

This rearrangement joins TRBV18 to TRBJ2-1; TRBD1 agrees at 9 bases. The CDR3 length is 15 residues. Germline assignment: CDR1 KGHSH and CDR2 LQKENI. Germline trimming cut 1 base from V and 3 bases from J; bases unmatched to any gene: 1. CDR3 bases: TGTGCCAGCTCACCACGGACAGGGGTCTACAATGAGCAGTTCTTC. As protein: CASSPRTGVYNEQFF.

This clone was counted a few times. V gene TRBV7-3 combines with J gene TRBJ2-1; 10 nucleotides match TRBD1. There are 15 residues in the CDR3. The V and J ends lost 5 bases and 10 bases, in that order; junction bases with no gene match: 11. Germline CDR1 SGHTA, CDR2 FQGTGA. In nucleotides, the CDR3 is TGTGCCAGCAGCCCCGGGACAGGGGTGTATCACGAGCAGTTCTTC. Protein product: CASSPGTGVYHEQFF.

V is TRBV5-1 and J is TRBJ2-5; TRBD1 agrees at 7 bases. The CDR3 covers 16 residues. Germline assignment: CDR1 SGHRS and CDR2 YFSETQ. V shed 2 bases and J 1 base; nucleotides not matched to a gene: 8. CDR3 loop: CASSLRQGAFQETQYF. In DNA form, the CDR3 reads TGCGCCAGCAGCTTACGACAGGGAGCCTTCCAAGAGACCCAGTACTTC.

This chain connects TRBV5-1 to TRBJ2-2, with 7 bases that match TRBD1. The CDR3 length is 14 residues. Germline V lookup: CDR1 SGHRS, CDR2 YFSETQ. Trimming cost V 8 bases and J 2 bases; bases outside gene matches: 6. The CDR3 DNA follows: TGCGCCAGTTCGACAGGGTTAAACACCGGGGAGCTGTTTTTT. Translated, it gives CASSTGLNTGELFF. Looking up the rest from reference TRBV5-1 and TRBJ2-2 gives the full variable domain: KAGVTQTPRYLIKTRGQQVTLSCSPISGHRSVSWYQQTPGQGLQFLFEYFSETQRNKGNFPGRFSGRQFSNSRSEMNVSTLELGDSALYLCASSTGLNTGELFFGEGSRLTVL.

CDR3 sequence: CSVATGIYGELFF. The CDR3 DNA sequence: TGCAGCGTTGCAACAGGGATTTACGGGGAGCTGTTTTTT. This chain uses TRBV29-1 with TRBJ2-2; D is perhaps TRBD1 (6 bases). CDR1 is SQVTM and CDR2 is ANQGSEA in the germline V gene. The CDR3 has 13 amino acids. V gave up 4 bases and J gave up 7 bases, with 13 bases separating them.

The chain carries TRBV7-6 and TRBJ2-1; possible D gene TRBD2, 5 bases. Per the germline V gene, CDR1 is SGHVS and CDR2 is FNYEAQ. Between the trimmed V and J ends, which lost 3 bases and 0 bases, there was a span of 9 bases. The CDR3 has 15 residues. CDR3 sequence (DNA): TGTGCCAGCAGCTTGATAGGGAGCTCCTACAATGAGCAGTTCTTC. It translates to CASSLIGSSYNEQFF.

The CDR3 DNA reads as TGTGCCAGCAGTGCATACACTGAAGCTTTCTTT. The encoded protein is CASSAYTEAFF. This chain joins TRBV2 and TRBJ1-1; D ambiguous. CDR1 and CDR2 (germline): SNHLY, FYNNEI. The V end lost 4 bases, the J end lost 3 bases, and 3 bases lay between the germline ends. The CDR3 loop spans 11 amino acids.